These 17 T cell receptor beta chains originate from one sample sequenced in a study of T cells expressing NK-cell markers. No DNA is given; TCRdb re-called the 5' RACE reads and lists each CDR3 protein once. The sample's table shows approximately 460,000 distinct CDR3 sequences. The sample taken for sequencing was blood T cells: a sorted CD56 or NKG2C T cell subset, CD4+ or CD8+ T cells, or bulk PBMC T cells (not recorded which). All receptors derive from a woman between 18 and 69 years old in good health.

The CDR3 region is CATSDFGDTEAFF. This chain connects TRBV24-1 to TRBJ1-1. Germline V gives CDR1 KGHDR, CDR2 SFDVKD. The CDR3 is made up of 13 amino acids.

The V call is TRBV11-2, the J call TRBJ2-5; TCRdb indicates TRBD1, and absent DNA this call remains unverified. The V gene's germline CDR1 is SGHAT and CDR2 FQNNGV. The CDR3 consists of 15 residues. The CDR3 reads CASSPRTGPQETQYF.

The chain couples TRBV27 to TRBJ2-3; TCRdb gives TRBD1 as the D gene, but with no DNA this cannot be confirmed. Germline lookup yields CDR1 MNHEY and CDR2 SMNVEV (reference sequence). The CDR3 contains 16 residues. This CDR3 is CASSRLGGGTTDTQYF.

This rearrangement joins TRBV7-2 to TRBJ2-3. Germline values: CDR1 SGHTA, CDR2 FQGNSA. The CDR3 consists of 15 residues. Here the CDR3 reads CASSPSRASTDTQYF.

The chain links TRBV5-1 to TRBJ2-1; TCRdb's assignment of TRBD2 cannot be checked, as there is no DNA. The length of the CDR3 is 14 residues. The germline CDR1 and CDR2 sequences are SGHRS and YFSETQ. The CDR3: CASSLVLAHNEQFF. The entire variable domain, with the rest obtained from reference TRBV5-1 and TRBJ2-1, is as follows: KAGVTQTPRYLIKTRGQQVTLSCSPISGHRSVSWYQQTPGQGLQFLFEYFSETQRNKGNFPGRFSGRQFSNSRSEMNVSTLELGDSALYLCASSLVLAHNEQFFGPGTRLTVL.

The CDR3 sequence: CASTAPNLETQYF. J is TRBJ2-5 and V is TRBV12-3 or TRBV12-4; TCRdb names TRBD1, which stays unverified in the absence of DNA. The CDR3 covers 13 residues.

The chain combines TRBV24-1 with TRBJ1-1; TCRdb's assignment of TRBD1 cannot be checked, as there is no DNA. This CDR3 region has 14 residues. Germline CDR1 and CDR2: KGHDR and SFDVKD. CDR3 amino acids: CATSDLPGGGGAFF.

The rearrangement uses TRBV18 and TRBJ1-2. This CDR3 region has 17 residues. Looked up from germline, CDR1 is KGHSH and CDR2 is LQKENI. CDR3 residues: CASSPRERRPDNYGYTF.

The V gene is TRBV11-1, the J gene TRBJ2-7; TCRdb outputs TRBD2, but without DNA this stays unchecked. The CDR3 is 18 residues long. CDR1 is SGHAT, CDR2 FQDESV, per germline (reference sequence). CDR3 region: CASSLATVTSGKSYEQYF. Full variable domain (outside the CDR3, taken from reference TRBV11-1 and TRBJ2-7): EAEVAQSPRYKITEKSQAVAFWCDPISGHATLYWYRQILGQGPELLVQFQDESVVDDSQLPKDRFSAERLKGVDSTLKIQPAELGDSAMYLCASSLATVTSGKSYEQYFGPGTRLTVT.

The chain recombines TRBV9 with TRBJ1-2. The CDR3 runs 15 residues. Germline CDR1 is SGDLS and CDR2 is YYNGEE. CDR3 region: CASSVGDHEGYGYTF.

The chain has TRBV27 and TRBJ2-1; TCRdb calls TRBD2, which cannot be checked without DNA. The germline gives CDR1 MNHEY, CDR2 SMNVEV (reference sequence). This CDR3 contains 14 residues. The CDR3 here is CASSIAGPIREQFF.

The CDR3 reads CASSEFLITDTQYF. The V gene is TRBV2, the J gene TRBJ2-3. The CDR3 has 14 residues. Germline-derived CDR1 and CDR2 are SNHLY and FYNNEI.

This chain links TRBV20-1 with TRBJ2-2; TCRdb's D call of TRBD2 is untestable without DNA. In germline, CDR1 is DFQATT, CDR2 SNEGSKA (reference sequence). The CDR3 runs 16 residues. CDR3 in amino acids: CSARDGGLANTGELFF.

The chain joins TRBV20-1 to TRBJ2-7; TCRdb designates TRBD1, a call that cannot be tested without DNA. This CDR3 has 14 residues. Germline loops: CDR1 DFQATT, CDR2 SNEGSKA (reference sequence). CDR3 in amino acids: CSASRGGTTYEQYF.

The V and J genes are TRBV29-1 and TRBJ2-3; TCRdb's D call of TRBD2 is untestable without DNA. The germline V gene has CDR1 SQVTM and CDR2 ANQGSEA. The CDR3 has 14 residues. CDR3 loop: CSVLGLAGTDTQYF.

This CDR3 is CASKPGHQETQYF. This chain uses TRBV5-6 with TRBJ2-5; TCRdb returns TRBD1, unconfirmable since there is no DNA. CDR1 and CDR2 from the germline V gene are SGHDT and YYEEEE. The CDR3 consists of 13 residues.

The genes are TRBV19 and TRBJ1-1. The germline gives CDR1 LNHDA, CDR2 SQIVND (reference sequence). This CDR3 region has 14 residues. Here the CDR3 reads CASSIGGENTEAFF.